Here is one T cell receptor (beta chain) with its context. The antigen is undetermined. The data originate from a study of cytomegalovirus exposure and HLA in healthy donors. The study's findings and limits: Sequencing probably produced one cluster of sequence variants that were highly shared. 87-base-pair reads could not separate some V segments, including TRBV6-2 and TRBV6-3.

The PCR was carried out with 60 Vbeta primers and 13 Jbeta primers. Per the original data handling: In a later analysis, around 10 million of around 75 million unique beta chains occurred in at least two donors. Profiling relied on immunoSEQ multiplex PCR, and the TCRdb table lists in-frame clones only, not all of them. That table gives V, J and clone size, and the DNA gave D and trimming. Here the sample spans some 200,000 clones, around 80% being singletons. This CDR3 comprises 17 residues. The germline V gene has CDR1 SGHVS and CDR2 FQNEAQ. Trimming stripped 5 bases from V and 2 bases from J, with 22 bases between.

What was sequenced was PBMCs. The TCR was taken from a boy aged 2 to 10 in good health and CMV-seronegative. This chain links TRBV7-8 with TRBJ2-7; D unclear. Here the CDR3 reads CASSAPRLPRPTYEQYF. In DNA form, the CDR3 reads TGTGCCAGCAGCGCGCCCCGACTCCCGAGACCCACCTACGAGCAGTACTTC.